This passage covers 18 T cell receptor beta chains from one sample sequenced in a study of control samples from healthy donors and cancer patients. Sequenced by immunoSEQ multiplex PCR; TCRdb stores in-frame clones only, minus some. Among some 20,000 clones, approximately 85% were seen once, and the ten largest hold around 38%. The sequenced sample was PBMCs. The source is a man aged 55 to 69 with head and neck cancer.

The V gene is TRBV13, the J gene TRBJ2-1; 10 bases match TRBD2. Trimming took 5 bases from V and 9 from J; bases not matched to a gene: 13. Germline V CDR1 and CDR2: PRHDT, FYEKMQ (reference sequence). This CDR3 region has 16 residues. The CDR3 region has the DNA TGTGCCAGCAGCCCCACCCAGCGGGAGGGACCCTTTGAGCAGTTCTTC. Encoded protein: CASSPTQREGPFEQFF.

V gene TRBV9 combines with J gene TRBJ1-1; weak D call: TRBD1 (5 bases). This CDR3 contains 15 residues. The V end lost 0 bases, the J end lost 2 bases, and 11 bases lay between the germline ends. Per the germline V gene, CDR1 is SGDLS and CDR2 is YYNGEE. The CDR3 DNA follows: TGTGCCAGCAGCGTAGTCTCCCAGGGAAACACTGAAGCTTTCTTT. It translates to CASSVVSQGNTEAFF.

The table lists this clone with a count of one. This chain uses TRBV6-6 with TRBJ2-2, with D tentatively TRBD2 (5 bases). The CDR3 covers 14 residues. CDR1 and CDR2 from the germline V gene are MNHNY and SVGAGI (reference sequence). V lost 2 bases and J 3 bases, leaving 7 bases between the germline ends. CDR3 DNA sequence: TGTGCCAGCAGTTACCGGGGAGACACCGGGGAGCTGTTTTTT. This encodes CASSYRGDTGELFF.

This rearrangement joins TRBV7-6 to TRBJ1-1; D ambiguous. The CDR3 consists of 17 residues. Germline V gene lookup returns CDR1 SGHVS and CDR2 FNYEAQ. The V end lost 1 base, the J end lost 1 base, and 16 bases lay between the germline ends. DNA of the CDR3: TGTGCCAGCAGCTTAGAACCGGTGGGAGACCCGAACACTGAAGCTTTCTTT. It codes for CASSLEPVGDPNTEAFF.

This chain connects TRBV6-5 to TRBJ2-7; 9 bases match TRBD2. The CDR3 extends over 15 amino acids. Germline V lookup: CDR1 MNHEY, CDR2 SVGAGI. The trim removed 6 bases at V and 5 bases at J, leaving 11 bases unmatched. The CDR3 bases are TGTGCCAGCAGAATAGCGGGAGAGTTCCGACACGAGCAGTACTTC. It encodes CASRIAGEFRHEQYF.

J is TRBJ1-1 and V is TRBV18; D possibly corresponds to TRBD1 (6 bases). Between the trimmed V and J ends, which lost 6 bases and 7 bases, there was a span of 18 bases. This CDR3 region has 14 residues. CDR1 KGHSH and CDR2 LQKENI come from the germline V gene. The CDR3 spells CASSQSRDNREAFF. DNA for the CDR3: TGTGCCAGCTCCCAAAGCCGGGACAACCGTGAAGCTTTCTTT.

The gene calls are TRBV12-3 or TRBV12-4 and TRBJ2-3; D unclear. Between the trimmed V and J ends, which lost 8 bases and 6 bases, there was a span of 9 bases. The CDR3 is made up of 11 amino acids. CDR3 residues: CASGRVDTQYF. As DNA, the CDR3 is TGTGCCAGCGGTCGGGTGGATACGCAGTATTTT.

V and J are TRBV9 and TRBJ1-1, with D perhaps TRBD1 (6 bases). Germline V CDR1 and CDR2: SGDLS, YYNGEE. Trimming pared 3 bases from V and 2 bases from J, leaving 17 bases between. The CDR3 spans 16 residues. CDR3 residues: CASSAWDIIGNTEAFF. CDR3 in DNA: TGTGCCAGCAGCGCATGGGACATCATCGGAAACACTGAAGCTTTCTTT.

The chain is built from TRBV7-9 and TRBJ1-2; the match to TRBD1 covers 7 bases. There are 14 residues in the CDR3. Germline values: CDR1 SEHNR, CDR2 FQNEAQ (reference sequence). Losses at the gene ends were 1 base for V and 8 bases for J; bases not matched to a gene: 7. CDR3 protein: CASSLVQGVQGYTF. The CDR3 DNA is TGTGCCAGCAGCTTAGTCCAGGGGGTACAAGGCTACACCTTC.

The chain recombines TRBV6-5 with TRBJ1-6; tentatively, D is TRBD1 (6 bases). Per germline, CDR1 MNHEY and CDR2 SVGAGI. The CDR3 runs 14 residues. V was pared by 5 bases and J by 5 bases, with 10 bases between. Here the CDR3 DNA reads TGTGCCAGCAGTCGGACAGTGAATAATTCACCCCTCCACTTT. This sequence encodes CASSRTVNNSPLHF.

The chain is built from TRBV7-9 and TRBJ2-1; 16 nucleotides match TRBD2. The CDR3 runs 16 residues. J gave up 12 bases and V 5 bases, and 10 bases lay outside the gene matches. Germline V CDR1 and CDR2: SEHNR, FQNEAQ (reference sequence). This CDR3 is CASSPGGTSGRATQFF. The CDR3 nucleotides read TGTGCCAGCAGCCCCGGCGGGACTAGCGGGAGGGCAACGCAGTTCTTC. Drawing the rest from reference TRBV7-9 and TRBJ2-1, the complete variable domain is DTGVSQNPRHKITKRGQNVTFRCDPISEHNRLYWYRQTLGQGPEFLTYFQNEAQLEKSRLLSDRFSAERPKGSFSTLEIQRTEQGDSAMYLCASSPGGTSGRATQFFGPGTRLTVL.

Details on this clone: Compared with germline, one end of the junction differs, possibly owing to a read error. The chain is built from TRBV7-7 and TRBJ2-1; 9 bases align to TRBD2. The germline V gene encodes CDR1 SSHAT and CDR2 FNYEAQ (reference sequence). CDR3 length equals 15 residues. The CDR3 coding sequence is TGTGCTAGCAGCTTAGGCGGGAGGGCAGACAATGAGCAGTTCTTC. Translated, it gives CASSLGGRADNEQFF.

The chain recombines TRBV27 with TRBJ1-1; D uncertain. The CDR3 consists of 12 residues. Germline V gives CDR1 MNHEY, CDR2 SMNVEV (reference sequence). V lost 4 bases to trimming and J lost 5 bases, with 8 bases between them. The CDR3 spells CASSSRGTEAFF. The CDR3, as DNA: TGTGCCAGCAGTTCGCGCGGGACTGAAGCTTTCTTT.

CDR3 in DNA: TGTGCCAGCAGCTTAGAGGGACTAGCGGGAGTATACAATGAGCAGTTCTTC. It translates to CASSLEGLAGVYNEQFF. The chain couples TRBV7-9 to TRBJ2-1; TRBD2 agrees at 14 bases. The germline gives CDR1 SEHNR, CDR2 FQNEAQ (reference sequence). The CDR3 consists of 17 residues. The junction had 3 bases not matched to a gene; V was cut back by 1 base and J by 4 bases.

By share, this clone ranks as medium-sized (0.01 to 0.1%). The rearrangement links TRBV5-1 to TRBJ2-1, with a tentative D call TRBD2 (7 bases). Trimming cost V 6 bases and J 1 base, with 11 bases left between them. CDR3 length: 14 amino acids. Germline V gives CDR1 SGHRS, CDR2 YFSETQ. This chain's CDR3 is CASTGGESYNEQFF. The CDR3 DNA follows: TGCGCCAGCACGGGGGGCGAGTCCTACAATGAGCAGTTCTTC.

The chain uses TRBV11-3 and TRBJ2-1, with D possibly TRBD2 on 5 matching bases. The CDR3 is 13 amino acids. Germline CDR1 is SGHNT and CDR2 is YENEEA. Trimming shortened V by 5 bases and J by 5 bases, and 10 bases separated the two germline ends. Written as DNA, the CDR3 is TGTGCCAGCAGCCAGGAGGCGGACAATGAGCAGTTCTTC. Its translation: CASSQEADNEQFF.

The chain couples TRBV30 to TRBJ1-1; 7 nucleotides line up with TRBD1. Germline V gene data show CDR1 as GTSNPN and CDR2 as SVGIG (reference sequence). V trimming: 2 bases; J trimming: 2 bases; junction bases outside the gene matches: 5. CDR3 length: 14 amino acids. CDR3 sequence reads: CAWSLGGINTEAFF. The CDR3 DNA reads TGTGCCTGGAGTCTAGGGGGCATTAACACTGAAGCTTTCTTT.

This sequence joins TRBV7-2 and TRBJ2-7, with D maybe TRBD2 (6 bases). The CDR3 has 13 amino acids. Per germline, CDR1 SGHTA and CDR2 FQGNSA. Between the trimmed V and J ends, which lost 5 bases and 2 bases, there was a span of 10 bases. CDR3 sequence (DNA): TGTGCCAGCAGCGCCCCGGGGGCCTACGAGCAGTACGTC. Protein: CASSAPGAYEQYV.